These 2 T cell receptor beta chains were sequenced from one sample in a study of identical twins. MiXCR was run by TCRdb on the 5' RACE reads, yielding one entry per CDR3 protein. The data contain about 690,000 distinct CDR3 sequences, around 6% of them seen just once; the ten biggest clones take up approximately 2%. Sequencing was carried out using naive T cells sorted from blood. These TCRs come from a man between 18 and 35 years old in good health.

This clonotype was seen repeatedly, ten times or more. This chain connects TRBV15 to TRBJ2-7, with D unclear. The CDR3 spans 13 residues. CDR1 and CDR2 from the germline V gene are LNHNV and YYDKDF (reference sequence). Trimming removed 2 bases from V and 3 bases from J, with 8 bases in between. The CDR3 nucleotides read TGTGCCACCAGCAGACCCAAGGGCTACGAGCAGTACTTC. It is translated as CATSRPKGYEQYF.

The V and J genes are TRBV14 and TRBJ2-7; D is unclear. V dropped 1 base and J dropped 3 bases, with 4 bases sitting between them. This CDR3 comprises 12 residues. Germline CDR1 reads SGHDN; CDR2 reads FVKESK. CDR3 sequence reads: CASSQVIYEQYF. The CDR3 DNA follows: TGTGCCAGCAGCCAAGTAATCTACGAGCAGTACTTC. The variable domain in full, completed from reference TRBV14 and TRBJ2-7, reads EAGVTQFPSHSVIEKGQTVTLRCDPISGHDNLYWYRRVMGKEIKFLLHFVKESKQDESGMPNNRFLAERTGGTYSTLKVQPAELEDSGVYFCASSQVIYEQYFGPGTRLTVT.